One sample yielded the 25 T cell receptor beta chains listed below, sequenced in a study of siplizumab effects on memory and regulatory T cells. Here immunoSEQ multiplex PCR was the method, and the copy in TCRdb shows in-frame clones only, minus some. The data hold under 95,000 clones, with approximately 93% observed a single time. The source material was non-Treg CD4+ T cells sorted from blood. Source of these receptors: a human donor in good health.

The chain links TRBV6-5 to TRBJ2-7; TRBD1 aligns across 8 bases. Germline CDR1 and CDR2: MNHEY and SVGAGI. The CDR3 is made up of 15 amino acids. The V segment lost 4 bases and the J segment 4 bases; nucleotides outside the gene matches: 9. The CDR3: CASSSLGQGRYEQYF. DNA for the CDR3: TGTGCCAGCAGTTCCCTTGGACAGGGTAGATACGAGCAGTACTTC.

The genes are TRBV27 and TRBJ1-6, with 8 bases that match TRBD1. The CDR3 has 16 amino acids. The V gene's germline CDR1 is MNHEY and CDR2 SMNVEV (reference sequence). Trimming took 4 bases from V and 7 from J; bases not matched to a gene: 9. CDR3 in amino acids: CASSSPQGARNSPLHF. In nucleotides, the CDR3 is TGTGCCAGCAGTTCCCCCCAGGGGGCTCGGAATTCACCCCTCCACTTT.

The rearrangement uses TRBV9 and TRBJ1-2; no firm D call. V lost 0 bases, J lost 4 bases, and 10 bases lay in between. CDR3 length: 14 amino acids. Germline-derived CDR1 and CDR2 are SGDLS and YYNGEE. In DNA, the CDR3 is TGTGCCAGCAGCGTAGGAGTGGGGAGCTATGGCTACACCTTC. This encodes CASSVGVGSYGYTF.

This clone was counted once. The chain combines TRBV7-9 with TRBJ1-1; the match to TRBD1 covers 11 bases. Germline V lookup: CDR1 SEHNR, CDR2 FQNEAQ (reference sequence). The CDR3 loop spans 14 amino acids. Losses at the gene ends were 5 bases for V and 1 base for J; bases not matched to a gene: 0. CDR3 nucleotide sequence: TGTGCCAGCAGCGGACAGGGGGCGAACACTGAAGCTTTCTTT. Translated, it gives CASSGQGANTEAFF. The full variable domain, in which reference TRBV7-9 and TRBJ1-1 provide the parts outside the CDR3, is DTGVSQNPRHKITKRGQNVTFRCDPISEHNRLYWYRQTLGQGPEFLTYFQNEAQLEKSRLLSDRFSAERPKGSFSTLEIQRTEQGDSAMYLCASSGQGANTEAFFGQGTRLTVV.

This clone occurred a few times. This chain connects TRBV9 to TRBJ1-1; D unresolved. The germline V and J ends were trimmed by 6 bases and 3 bases, with 9 bases remaining between them. Germline-derived CDR1 and CDR2 are SGDLS and YYNGEE. This CDR3 has 12 residues. This CDR3 is CASMGRDTEAFF. Here the CDR3 DNA reads TGTGCCAGCATGGGAAGGGACACTGAAGCTTTCTTT.

Here the CDR3 DNA reads TGCAGCGTTGGGAGGGTTCCAGGTAACGAGCAGTACTTC. It translates to CSVGRVPGNEQYF. The genes are TRBV29-1 and TRBJ2-7; perhaps TRBD2 as D (6 bases). Trimming removed 4 bases at V and 5 bases at J, with 15 bases between. The CDR3 extends over 13 amino acids. Germline loops: CDR1 SQVTM, CDR2 ANQGSEA.

The chain joins TRBV19 to TRBJ1-6; D is possibly TRBD1 (5 bases). This CDR3 has 14 residues. Trimming left V 7 bases short and J 4 bases short, with 11 bases between. CDR1 is LNHDA and CDR2 is SQIVND in the germline V gene (reference sequence). CDR3 in amino acids: CASKEGPYNSPLHF. The DNA of the CDR3 is TGTGCCAGTAAGGAGGGGCCTTATAATTCACCCCTCCACTTT.

The V call is TRBV14, the J call TRBJ2-5; 7 bases agree with TRBD1. The CDR3 has 14 amino acids. Germline V gene lookup returns CDR1 SGHDN and CDR2 FVKESK. V was pared by 6 bases and J by 5 bases, with 9 bases of the junction left unmatched. In nucleotides, the CDR3 is TGTGCCAGCAGTCGAAGGACAGGCTGGGAGACCCAGTACTTC. Protein: CASSRRTGWETQYF.

This chain uses TRBV6-5 with TRBJ2-5; 13 bases map to TRBD2. The ends lost 1 base at V and 5 bases at J; junction bases unmatched: 4. The germline CDR1 and CDR2 sequences are MNHEY and SVGAGI. The CDR3 contains 16 residues. CDR3 region: CASSYFGTSGAETQYF. The CDR3 DNA is TGTGCCAGCAGTTACTTTGGGACTAGCGGGGCGGAGACCCAGTACTTC.

The genes are TRBV6-5 and TRBJ2-7; D gene ambiguous. The CDR3 has 15 amino acids. Trimming removed 0 bases at V and 0 bases at J, with 9 bases between. Per germline, CDR1 MNHEY and CDR2 SVGAGI. The CDR3: CASSYSPRSSYEQYF. CDR3 in DNA: TGTGCCAGCAGTTACTCGCCTAGGAGCTCCTACGAGCAGTACTTC.

A word on this clone: Sequence at one end of the junction differs from germline and may be a read error. The chain combines TRBV9 with TRBJ1-1, with TRBD1 matching 7 bases. This CDR3 is 14 amino acids long. CDR1 is SGDLS and CDR2 is YYNGEE in the germline V gene. The CDR3 region has the DNA TGTGCCAGCAGCGCCGGGACAGACAACACCGAAGCTTTCTTT. It specifies CASSAGTDNTEAFF. Together with reference TRBV9 and TRBJ1-1, the CDR3 gives the full variable domain: DSGVTQTPKHLITATGQRVTLRCSPRSGDLSVYWYQQSLDQGLQFLIQYYNGEERAKGNILERFSAQQFPDLHSELNLSSLELGDSALYFCASSAGTDNTEAFFGQGTRLTVV.

CDR3 protein: CASSLSRTSGATDTQYF. The CDR3 DNA reads as TGTGCCAGCAGTTTATCGAGGACTAGCGGGGCAACAGATACGCAGTATTTT. The chain is built from TRBV27 and TRBJ2-3; 12 bases are a match to TRBD2. The CDR3 covers 17 residues. With V trimmed by 0 bases and J by 3 bases, 4 bases remained unmatched. The germline CDR1 and CDR2 sequences are MNHEY and SMNVEV (reference sequence).

The chain couples TRBV7-9 to TRBJ1-3; 9 bases map to TRBD1. Trimming cost V 4 bases and J 0 bases; bases outside gene matches: 13. This CDR3 spans 19 amino acids. Germline CDR1 reads SEHNR; CDR2 reads FQNEAQ (reference sequence). CDR3 nucleotides: TGTGCCAGCAGCTCCCACGGCCGGGACAGGGTAAACTCTGGAAACACCATATATTTT. Amino acids: CASSSHGRDRVNSGNTIYF.

The CDR3, as DNA: TGTGCCACAGATTCGGACTACGACACCGGGGAGCTGTTTTTT. Residues: CATDSDYDTGELFF. The gene calls are TRBV15 and TRBJ2-2; the D gene is possibly TRBD2 (6 bases). There are 14 residues in the CDR3. CDR1 and CDR2 from the germline V gene are LNHNV and YYDKDF (reference sequence). V dropped 9 bases and J dropped 3 bases, with 14 bases sitting between them. The full variable domain, with the rest looked up from reference TRBV15 and TRBJ2-2, is DAMVIQNPRYQVTQFGKPVTLSCSQTLNHNVMYWYQQKSSQAPKLLFHYYDKDFNNEADTPDNFQSRRPNTSFCFLDIRSPGLGDTAMYLCATDSDYDTGELFFGEGSRLTVL.

This rearrangement joins TRBV6-1 to TRBJ2-7; 7 bases line up with TRBD1. This CDR3 region has 13 residues. Germline V CDR1 and CDR2: MNHNS, SASEGT. V was clipped by 9 bases and J by 4 bases; unmatched bases: 9. As DNA, the CDR3 is TGTGCCAGTCAGGGGGATTTATCTTACGAGCAGTACTTC. Translating gives CASQGDLSYEQYF.

The chain has TRBV15 and TRBJ2-1; no clear D. Trimming removed 2 bases from V and 8 bases from J, with 16 bases in between. This CDR3 region has 15 residues. The germline V gene has CDR1 LNHNV and CDR2 YYDKDF (reference sequence). The CDR3 bases are TGTGCCACCAGCAGAATGAATCAGGACCTGGATGAGCAGTTCTTC. This encodes CATSRMNQDLDEQFF.

The chain is built from TRBV27 and TRBJ1-4; the D is unclear. The CDR3 totals 13 residues. The germline V and J ends were trimmed by 3 bases and 7 bases, with 9 bases remaining between them. Germline CDR1 MNHEY, CDR2 SMNVEV (reference sequence). Here the CDR3 reads CASSLVFGEKLFF. CDR3 in DNA: TGTGCCAGCAGTTTGGTCTTCGGTGAAAAACTGTTTTTT. Complete variable domain (other parts from reference TRBV27 and TRBJ1-4): EAQVTQNPRYLITVTGKKLTVTCSQNMNHEYMSWYRQDPGLGLRQIYYSMNVEVTDKGDVPEGYKVSRKEKRNFPLILESPSPNQTSLYFCASSLVFGEKLFFGSGTQLSVL.

This chain uses TRBV5-1 with TRBJ2-7; TRBD2 aligns across 11 bases. The germline V gene encodes CDR1 SGHRS and CDR2 YFSETQ. The V gene end was trimmed by 4 bases and the J gene end by 2 bases; junction bases not matched to a gene: 5. The CDR3 runs 15 residues. The CDR3 bases are TGCGCCAGCAGCCCCGGGACTAGCGGAACCTACGAGCAGTACTTC. Protein product: CASSPGTSGTYEQYF.

CDR3 sequence (DNA): TGTGCCAGCTCACCAGGGAATGAGCAGTTCTTC. Its translation: CASSPGNEQFF. This rearrangement joins TRBV18 to TRBJ2-1; D gene ambiguous. V was cut by 2 bases and J by 7 bases, with 3 bases left in between. The CDR3 extends over 11 amino acids. Germline CDR1 reads KGHSH; CDR2 reads LQKENI.

The chain combines TRBV4-1 with TRBJ1-4; D remains ambiguous. Germline CDR1 and CDR2: MGHRA and YSYEKL. V was trimmed by 4 bases and J by 5 bases, leaving 11 bases between them. The CDR3 extends over 14 amino acids. The CDR3 sequence is CASSLAQLNEKLFF. The CDR3 bases are TGCGCCAGCAGCCTCGCACAGTTGAATGAAAAACTGTTTTTT.

The CDR3 DNA is TGTGCCAGCAGTTACTCATCGGGGGTAGGAGAGACCCAGTACTTC. This codes for CASSYSSGVGETQYF. The chain uses TRBV6-5 and TRBJ2-5, with a tentative D call TRBD2 (6 bases). V lost 0 bases to trimming and J lost 4 bases, with 12 bases between them. The germline V gene encodes CDR1 MNHEY and CDR2 SVGAGI. The CDR3 has 15 amino acids.

This sequence joins TRBV14 and TRBJ1-1; D might be TRBD1 (5 bases). V lost 3 bases and J 3 bases, leaving 17 bases between the germline ends. Germline CDR1 SGHDN, CDR2 FVKESK. This CDR3 spans 16 amino acids. Here the CDR3 DNA reads TGTGCCAGCAGCCATCCCAGGGCCAGGGTCGACACTGAAGCTTTCTTT. Encoded protein: CASSHPRARVDTEAFF. The variable domain in full, completed from reference TRBV14 and TRBJ1-1, reads EAGVTQFPSHSVIEKGQTVTLRCDPISGHDNLYWYRRVMGKEIKFLLHFVKESKQDESGMPNNRFLAERTGGTYSTLKVQPAELEDSGVYFCASSHPRARVDTEAFFGQGTRLTVV.

This chain links TRBV2 with TRBJ2-7; TRBD1 matches at 7 bases. Germline CDR1 is SNHLY and CDR2 is FYNNEI. V gave up 7 bases and J gave up 1 base; unmatched junction bases: 10. This CDR3 is built from 15 residues. This chain's CDR3 is CASTLNRGGSYEQYF. DNA for the CDR3: TGTGCCAGCACCCTGAACAGGGGTGGGTCCTACGAGCAGTACTTC.

The V call is TRBV18, the J call TRBJ1-2; 9 positions match TRBD1. The CDR3 extends over 16 amino acids. V lost 3 bases to trimming and J lost 7 bases; unmatched junction nucleotides: 12. From germline, CDR1 is KGHSH and CDR2 LQKENI. As DNA, the CDR3 is TGTGCCAGCTCACCGTTAACCGGGACAGGGATTCTTGGCTACACCTTC. This translates into CASSPLTGTGILGYTF.

The rearrangement links TRBV30 to TRBJ2-7; unclear D gene. Germline V lookup: CDR1 GTSNPN, CDR2 SVGIG (reference sequence). The CDR3 covers 13 residues. The V gene lost 3 bases and the J gene lost 6 bases, with 15 bases spanning the gap. The CDR3: CAWSSGWASEQYF. The CDR3 DNA reads as TGTGCCTGGAGCTCAGGATGGGCTAGCGAGCAGTACTTC.